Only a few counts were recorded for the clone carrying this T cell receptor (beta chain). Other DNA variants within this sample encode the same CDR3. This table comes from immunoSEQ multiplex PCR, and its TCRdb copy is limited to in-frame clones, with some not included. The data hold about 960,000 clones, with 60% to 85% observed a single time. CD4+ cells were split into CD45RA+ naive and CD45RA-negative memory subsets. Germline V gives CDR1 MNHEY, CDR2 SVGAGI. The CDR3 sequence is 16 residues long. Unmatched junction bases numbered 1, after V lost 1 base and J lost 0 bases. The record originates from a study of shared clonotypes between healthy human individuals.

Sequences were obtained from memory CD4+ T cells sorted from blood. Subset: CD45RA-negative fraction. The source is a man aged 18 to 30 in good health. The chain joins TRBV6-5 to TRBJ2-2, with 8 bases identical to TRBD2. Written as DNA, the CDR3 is TGTGCCAGCAGTTACTTACTAGCGGCGAACACCGGGGAGCTGTTTTTT. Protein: CASSYLLAANTGELFF.